This T cell receptor beta chain was sequenced in a study of cytomegalovirus exposure and HLA in healthy donors. Study results and caveats: Versus the approximately 670-donor mean, an Asian-associated ancestry cluster reportedly showed fewer N-insertions in a later analysis.

Vbeta (60) and Jbeta (13) primers were used in the PCR. Only in-frame clones appear in the TCRdb table, and some are missing; sequencing was by immunoSEQ multiplex PCR. Of under 200,000 clones in the sample, around four fifths were seen once. With regard to this clone: Its antigen is as yet unknown.

This CDR3 is 16 amino acids long. Trimming cost V 2 bases and J 5 bases, with 18 bases left between them. Germline-derived CDR1 and CDR2 are MNHEY and SVGAGI. The chain is built from TRBV6-5 and TRBJ1-1; D unclear. The sample comprised PBMCs. The receptor was derived from a man aged 50-60 years in good health and CMV-seropositive. CDR3 protein: CASSYGRFQVWTEAFF. In nucleotides, the CDR3 is TGTGCCAGCAGTTACGGCCGATTTCAGGTTTGGACTGAAGCTTTCTTT.